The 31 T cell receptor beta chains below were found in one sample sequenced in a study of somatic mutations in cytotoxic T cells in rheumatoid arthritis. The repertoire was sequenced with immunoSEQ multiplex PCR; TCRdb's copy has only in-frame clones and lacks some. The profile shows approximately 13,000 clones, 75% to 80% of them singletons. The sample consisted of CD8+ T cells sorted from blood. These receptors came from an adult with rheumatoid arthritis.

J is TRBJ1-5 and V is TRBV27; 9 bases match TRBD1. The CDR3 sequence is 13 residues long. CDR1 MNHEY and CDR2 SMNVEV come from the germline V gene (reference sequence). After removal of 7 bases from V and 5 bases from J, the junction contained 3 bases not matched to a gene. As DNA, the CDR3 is TGTGCCAGCAAACAGGGGGCTCATCAGCCCCAGCATTTT. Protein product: CASKQGAHQPQHF.

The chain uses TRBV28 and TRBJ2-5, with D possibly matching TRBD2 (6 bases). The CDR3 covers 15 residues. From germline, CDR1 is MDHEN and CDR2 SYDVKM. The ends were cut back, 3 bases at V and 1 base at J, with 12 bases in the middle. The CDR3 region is CASSFLRGTQETQYF. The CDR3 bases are TGTGCCAGCAGTTTCTTACGGGGGACCCAAGAGACCCAGTACTTC.

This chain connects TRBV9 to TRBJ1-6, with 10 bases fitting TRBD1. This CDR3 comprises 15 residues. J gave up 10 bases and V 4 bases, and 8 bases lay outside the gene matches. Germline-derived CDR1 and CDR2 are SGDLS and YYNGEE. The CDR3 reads CASSPPGTGDSPLHF. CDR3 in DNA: TGTGCCAGCAGCCCGCCCGGGACAGGGGACTCACCCCTCCACTTT.

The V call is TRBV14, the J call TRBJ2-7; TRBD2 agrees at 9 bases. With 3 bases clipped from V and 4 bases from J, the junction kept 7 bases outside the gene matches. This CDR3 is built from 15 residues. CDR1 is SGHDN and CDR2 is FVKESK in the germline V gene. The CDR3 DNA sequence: TGTGCCAGCAGCCAGGCATCTAGCGGGGATTACGAGCAGTACTTC. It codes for CASSQASSGDYEQYF.

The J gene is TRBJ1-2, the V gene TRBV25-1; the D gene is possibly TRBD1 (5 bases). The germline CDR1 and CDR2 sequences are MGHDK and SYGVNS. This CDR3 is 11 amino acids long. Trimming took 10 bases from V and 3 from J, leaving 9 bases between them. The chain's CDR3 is CATQGDYGYTF. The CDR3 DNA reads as TGTGCCACCCAAGGGGACTATGGCTACACCTTC.

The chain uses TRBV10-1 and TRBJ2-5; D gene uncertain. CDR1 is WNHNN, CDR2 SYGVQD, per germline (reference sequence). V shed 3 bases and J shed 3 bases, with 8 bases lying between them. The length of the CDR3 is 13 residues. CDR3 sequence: CASSDGREETQYF. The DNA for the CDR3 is TGCGCCAGCAGTGACGGCAGAGAAGAGACCCAGTACTTC.

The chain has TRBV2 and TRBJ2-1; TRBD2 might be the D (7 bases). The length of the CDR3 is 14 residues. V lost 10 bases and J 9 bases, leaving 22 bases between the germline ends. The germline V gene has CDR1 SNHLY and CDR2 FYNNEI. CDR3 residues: CANHGGQGPTEQFF. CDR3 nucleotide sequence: TGTGCCAACCACGGGGGGCAGGGCCCTACTGAGCAGTTCTTC.

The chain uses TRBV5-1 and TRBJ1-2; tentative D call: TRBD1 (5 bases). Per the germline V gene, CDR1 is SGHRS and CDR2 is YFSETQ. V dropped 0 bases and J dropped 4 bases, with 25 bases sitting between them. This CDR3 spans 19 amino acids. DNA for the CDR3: TGCGCCAGCAGCTTGGTTTCGGGGCATCTCGGGACGCAGTCCTATGGCTACACCTTC. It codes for CASSLVSGHLGTQSYGYTF.

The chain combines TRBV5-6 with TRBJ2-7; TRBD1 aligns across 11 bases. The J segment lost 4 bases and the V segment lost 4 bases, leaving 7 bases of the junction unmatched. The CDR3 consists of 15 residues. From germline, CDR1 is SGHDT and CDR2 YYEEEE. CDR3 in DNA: TGTGCCAGCAGCCCCCCCGGGACAGGGGGATACGAGCAGTACTTC. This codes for CASSPPGTGGYEQYF.

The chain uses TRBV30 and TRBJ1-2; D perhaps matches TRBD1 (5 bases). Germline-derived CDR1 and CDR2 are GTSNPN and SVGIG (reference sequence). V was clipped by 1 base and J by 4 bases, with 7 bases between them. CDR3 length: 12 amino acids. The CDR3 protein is CAWSAGIYGYTF. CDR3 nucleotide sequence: TGTGCCTGGAGTGCAGGGATCTATGGCTACACCTTC.

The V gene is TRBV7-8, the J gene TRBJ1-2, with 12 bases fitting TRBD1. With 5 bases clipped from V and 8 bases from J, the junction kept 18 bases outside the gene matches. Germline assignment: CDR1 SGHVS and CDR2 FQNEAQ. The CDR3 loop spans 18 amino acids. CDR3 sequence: CASSLFTGQGAPLDGYTF. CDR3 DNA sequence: TGTGCCAGCAGCCTTTTTACGGGACAGGGGGCTCCTTTGGACGGCTACACCTTC.

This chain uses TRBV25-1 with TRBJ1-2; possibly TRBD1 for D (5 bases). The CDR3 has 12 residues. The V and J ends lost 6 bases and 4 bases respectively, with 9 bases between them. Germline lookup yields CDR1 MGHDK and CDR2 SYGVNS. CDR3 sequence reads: CASREGLYGYTF. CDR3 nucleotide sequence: TGTGCCAGCAGGGAGGGGCTCTATGGCTACACCTTC.

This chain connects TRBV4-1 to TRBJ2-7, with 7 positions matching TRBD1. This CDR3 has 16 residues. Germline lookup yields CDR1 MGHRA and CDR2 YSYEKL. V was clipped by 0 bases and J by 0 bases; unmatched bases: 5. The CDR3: CASSQDPGQASYEQYF. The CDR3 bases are TGCGCCAGCAGCCAAGATCCCGGACAGGCCTCCTACGAGCAGTACTTC.

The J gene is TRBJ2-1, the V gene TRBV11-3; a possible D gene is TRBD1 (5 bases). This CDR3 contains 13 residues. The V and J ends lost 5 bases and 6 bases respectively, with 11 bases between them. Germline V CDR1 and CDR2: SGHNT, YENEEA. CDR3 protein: CASSPDSINEQFF. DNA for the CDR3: TGTGCCAGCAGCCCCGACAGCATCAATGAGCAGTTCTTC.

Here the CDR3 reads CAALGWEVYGNTIYF. CDR3 coding DNA: TGTGCCGCCCTGGGCTGGGAGGTTTATGGAAACACCATATATTTT. This chain links TRBV6-1 with TRBJ1-3; D gene unclear. The CDR3 spans 15 residues. V lost 11 bases and J lost 3, with 20 bases in between. The germline gives CDR1 MNHNS, CDR2 SASEGT.

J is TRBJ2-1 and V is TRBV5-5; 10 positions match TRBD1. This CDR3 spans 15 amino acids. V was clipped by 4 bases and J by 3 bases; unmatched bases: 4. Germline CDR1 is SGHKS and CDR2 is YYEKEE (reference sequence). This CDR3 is CASSGTGEIYNEQFF. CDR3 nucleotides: TGTGCCAGCAGCGGGACAGGGGAAATCTACAATGAGCAGTTCTTC.

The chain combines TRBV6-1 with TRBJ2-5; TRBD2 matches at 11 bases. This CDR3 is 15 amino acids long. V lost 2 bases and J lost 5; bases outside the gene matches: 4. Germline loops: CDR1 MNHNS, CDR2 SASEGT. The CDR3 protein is CASSELAGGSETQYF. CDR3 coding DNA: TGTGCCAGCAGTGAACTAGCGGGAGGAAGTGAGACCCAGTACTTC.

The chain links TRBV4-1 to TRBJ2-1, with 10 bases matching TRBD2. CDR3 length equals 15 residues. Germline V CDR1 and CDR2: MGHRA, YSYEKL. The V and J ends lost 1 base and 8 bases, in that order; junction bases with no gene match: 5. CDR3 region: CASSQGSGRSYEQFF. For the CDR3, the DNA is TGCGCCAGCAGCCAAGGTAGCGGGAGGAGCTATGAGCAGTTCTTC.

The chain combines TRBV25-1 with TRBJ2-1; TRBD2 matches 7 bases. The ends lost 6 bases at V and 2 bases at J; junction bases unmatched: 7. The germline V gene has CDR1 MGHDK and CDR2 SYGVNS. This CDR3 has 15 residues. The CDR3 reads CASRDPSGTYNEQFF. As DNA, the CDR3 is TGTGCCAGCAGAGACCCGAGCGGGACCTACAATGAGCAGTTCTTC. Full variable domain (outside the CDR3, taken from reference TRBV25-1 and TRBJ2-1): EADIYQTPRYLVIGTGKKITLECSQTMGHDKMYWYQQDPGMELHLIHYSYGVNSTEKGDLSSESTVSRIRTEHFPLTLESARPSHTSQYLCASRDPSGTYNEQFFGPGTRLTVL.

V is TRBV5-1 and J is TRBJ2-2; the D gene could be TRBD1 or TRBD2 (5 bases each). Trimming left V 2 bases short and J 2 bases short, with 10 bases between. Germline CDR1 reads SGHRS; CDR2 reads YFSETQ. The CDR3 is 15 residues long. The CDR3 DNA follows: TGCGCCAGCAGCTTCCGGGACGGAAACACCGGGGAGCTGTTTTTT. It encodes CASSFRDGNTGELFF.

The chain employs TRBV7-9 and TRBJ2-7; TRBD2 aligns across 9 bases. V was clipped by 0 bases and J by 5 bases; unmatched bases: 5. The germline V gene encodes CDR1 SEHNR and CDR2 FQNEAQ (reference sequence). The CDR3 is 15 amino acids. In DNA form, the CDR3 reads TGTGCCAGCAGCTTAGCAGGTAGCGGGAGCAACGAGCAGTACTTC. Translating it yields CASSLAGSGSNEQYF.

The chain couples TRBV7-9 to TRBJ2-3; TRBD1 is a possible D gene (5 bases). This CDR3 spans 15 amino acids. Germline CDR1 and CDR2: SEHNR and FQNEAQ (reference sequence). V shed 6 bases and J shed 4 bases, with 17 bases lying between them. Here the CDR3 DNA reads TGTGCCAGCAGTCCCGGGTTATTAGGGGCAGATACGCAGTATTTT. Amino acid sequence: CASSPGLLGADTQYF. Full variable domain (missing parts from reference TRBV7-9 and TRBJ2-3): DTGVSQNPRHKITKRGQNVTFRCDPISEHNRLYWYRQTLGQGPEFLTYFQNEAQLEKSRLLSDRFSAERPKGSFSTLEIQRTEQGDSAMYLCASSPGLLGADTQYFGPGTRLTVL.

CDR3 residues: CASSDGPTYEQYF. In DNA form, the CDR3 reads TGTGCCAGCAGCGACGGACCGACCTACGAGCAGTACTTC. V and J are TRBV5-4 and TRBJ2-7; D unresolved. The CDR3 consists of 13 residues. Trimming pared 4 bases from V and 2 bases from J, leaving 10 bases between. Germline values: CDR1 SGHNT, CDR2 YYREEE (reference sequence).

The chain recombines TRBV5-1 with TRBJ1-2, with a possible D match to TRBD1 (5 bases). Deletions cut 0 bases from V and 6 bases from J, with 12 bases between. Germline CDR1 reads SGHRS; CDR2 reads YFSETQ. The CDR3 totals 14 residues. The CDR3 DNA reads TGCGCCAGCAGCTTGGTTCATCCGGGGGATGGCTACACCTTC. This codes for CASSLVHPGDGYTF.

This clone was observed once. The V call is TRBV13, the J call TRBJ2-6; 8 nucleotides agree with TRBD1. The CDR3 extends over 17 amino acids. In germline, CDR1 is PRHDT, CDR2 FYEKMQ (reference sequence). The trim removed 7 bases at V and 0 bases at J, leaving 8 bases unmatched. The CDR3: CASTKQGVSSGANVLTF. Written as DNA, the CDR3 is TGTGCCAGCACCAAACAGGGGGTGTCCTCTGGGGCCAACGTCCTGACTTTC.

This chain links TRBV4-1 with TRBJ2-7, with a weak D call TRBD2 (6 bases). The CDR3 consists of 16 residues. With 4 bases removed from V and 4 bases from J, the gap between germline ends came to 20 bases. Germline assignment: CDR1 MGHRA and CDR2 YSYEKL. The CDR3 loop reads CASSLREGGTGYEQYF. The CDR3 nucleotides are TGCGCCAGCAGCCTAAGAGAGGGCGGGACTGGATACGAGCAGTACTTC.

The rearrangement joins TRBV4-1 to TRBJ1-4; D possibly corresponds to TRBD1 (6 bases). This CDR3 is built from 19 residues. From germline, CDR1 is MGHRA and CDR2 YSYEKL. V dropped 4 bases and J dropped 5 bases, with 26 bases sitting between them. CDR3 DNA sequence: TGCGCCAGCAGCCCGACCCTGCTAGGGGTTAAAGGGGGGAATGAAAAACTGTTTTTT. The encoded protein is CASSPTLLGVKGGNEKLFF.

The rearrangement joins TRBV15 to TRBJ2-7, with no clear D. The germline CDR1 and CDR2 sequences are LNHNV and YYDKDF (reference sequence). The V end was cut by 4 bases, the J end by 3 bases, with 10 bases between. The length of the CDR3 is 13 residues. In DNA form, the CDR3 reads TGTGCCACCAGCAAAGGTACCTACTACGAGCAGTACTTC. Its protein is CATSKGTYYEQYF.

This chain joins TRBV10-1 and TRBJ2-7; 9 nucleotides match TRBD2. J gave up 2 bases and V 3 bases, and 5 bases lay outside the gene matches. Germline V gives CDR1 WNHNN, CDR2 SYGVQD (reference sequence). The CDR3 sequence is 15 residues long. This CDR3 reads CASSEFPSGTYEQYF. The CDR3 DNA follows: TGCGCCAGCAGTGAATTCCCTAGCGGGACCTACGAGCAGTACTTC.

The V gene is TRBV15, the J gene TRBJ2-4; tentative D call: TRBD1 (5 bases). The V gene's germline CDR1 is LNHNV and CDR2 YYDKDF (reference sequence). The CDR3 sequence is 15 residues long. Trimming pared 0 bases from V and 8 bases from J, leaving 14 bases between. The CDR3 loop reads CATSRDFQGLDIQYF. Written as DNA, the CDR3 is TGTGCCACCAGCAGAGATTTTCAGGGTCTTGACATTCAGTACTTC.

The chain's CDR3 is CASSGAGTAKEYF. In DNA form, the CDR3 reads TGTGCCAGCAGCGGGGCCGGGACAGCAAAAGAGTACTTC. The genes are TRBV7-9 and TRBJ2-7; TRBD1 matches 7 bases. Per germline, CDR1 SEHNR and CDR2 FQNEAQ (reference sequence). J was trimmed by 11 bases and V by 5 bases; bases with no gene match: 12. The CDR3 is made up of 13 amino acids.